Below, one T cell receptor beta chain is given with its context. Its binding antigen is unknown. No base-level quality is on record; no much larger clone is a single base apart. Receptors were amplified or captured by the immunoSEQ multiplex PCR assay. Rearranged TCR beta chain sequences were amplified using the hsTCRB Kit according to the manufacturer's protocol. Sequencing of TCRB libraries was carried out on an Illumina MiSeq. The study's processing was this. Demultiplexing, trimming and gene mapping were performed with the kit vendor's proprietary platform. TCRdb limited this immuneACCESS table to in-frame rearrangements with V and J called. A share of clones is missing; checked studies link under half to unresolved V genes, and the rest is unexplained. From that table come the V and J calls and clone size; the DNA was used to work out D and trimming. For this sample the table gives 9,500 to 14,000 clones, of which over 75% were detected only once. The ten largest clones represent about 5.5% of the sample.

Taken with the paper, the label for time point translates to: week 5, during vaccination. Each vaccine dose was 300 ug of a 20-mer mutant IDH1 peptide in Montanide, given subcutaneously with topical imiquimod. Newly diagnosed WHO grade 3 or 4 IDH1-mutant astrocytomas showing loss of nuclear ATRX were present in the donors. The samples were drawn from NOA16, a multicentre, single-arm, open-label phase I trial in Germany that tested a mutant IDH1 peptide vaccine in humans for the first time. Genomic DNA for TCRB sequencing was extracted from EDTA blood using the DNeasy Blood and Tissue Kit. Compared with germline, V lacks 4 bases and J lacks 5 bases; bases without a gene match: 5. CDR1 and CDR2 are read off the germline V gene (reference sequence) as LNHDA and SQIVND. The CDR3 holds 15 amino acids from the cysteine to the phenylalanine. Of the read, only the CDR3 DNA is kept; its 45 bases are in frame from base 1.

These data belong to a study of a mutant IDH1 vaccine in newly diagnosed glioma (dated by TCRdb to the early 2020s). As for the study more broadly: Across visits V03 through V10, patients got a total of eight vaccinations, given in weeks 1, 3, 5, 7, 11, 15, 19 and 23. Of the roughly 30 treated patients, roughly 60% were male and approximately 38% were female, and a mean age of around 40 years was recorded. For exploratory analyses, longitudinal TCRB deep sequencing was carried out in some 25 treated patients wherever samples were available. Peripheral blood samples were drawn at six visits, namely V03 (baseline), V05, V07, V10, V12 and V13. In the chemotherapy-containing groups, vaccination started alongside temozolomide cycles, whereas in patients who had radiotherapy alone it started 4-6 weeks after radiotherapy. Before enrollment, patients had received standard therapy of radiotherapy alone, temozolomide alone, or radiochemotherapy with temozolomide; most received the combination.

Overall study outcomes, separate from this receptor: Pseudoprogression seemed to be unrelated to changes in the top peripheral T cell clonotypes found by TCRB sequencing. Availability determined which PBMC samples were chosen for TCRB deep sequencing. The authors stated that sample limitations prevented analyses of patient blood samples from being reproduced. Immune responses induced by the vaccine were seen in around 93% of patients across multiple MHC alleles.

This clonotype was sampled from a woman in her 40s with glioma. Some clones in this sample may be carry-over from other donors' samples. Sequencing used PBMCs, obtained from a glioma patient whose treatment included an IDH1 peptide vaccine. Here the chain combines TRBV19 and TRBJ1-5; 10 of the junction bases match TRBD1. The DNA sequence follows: TGTGCCAGTAGTACGCCGGGACAGGGGTATCAGCCCCAGCATTTT. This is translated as CASSTPGQGYQPQHF.